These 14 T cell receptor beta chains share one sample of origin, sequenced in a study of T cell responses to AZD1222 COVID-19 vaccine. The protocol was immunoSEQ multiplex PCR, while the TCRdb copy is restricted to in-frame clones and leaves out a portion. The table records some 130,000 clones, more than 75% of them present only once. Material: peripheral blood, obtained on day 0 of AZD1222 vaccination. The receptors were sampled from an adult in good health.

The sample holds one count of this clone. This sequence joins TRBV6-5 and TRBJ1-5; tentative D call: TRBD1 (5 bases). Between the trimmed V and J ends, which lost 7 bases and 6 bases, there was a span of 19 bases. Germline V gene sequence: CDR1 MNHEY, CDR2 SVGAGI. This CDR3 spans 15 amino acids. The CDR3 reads CASIRMDTGVQPQHF. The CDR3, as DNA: TGTGCCAGCATTCGCATGGACACGGGGGTTCAGCCCCAGCATTTT.

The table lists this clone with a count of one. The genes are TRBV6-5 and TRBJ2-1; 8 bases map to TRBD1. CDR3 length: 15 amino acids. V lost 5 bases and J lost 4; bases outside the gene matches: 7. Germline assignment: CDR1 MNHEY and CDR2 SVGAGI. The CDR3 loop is CASSKTGGQYNEQFF. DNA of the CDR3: TGTGCCAGCAGTAAAACAGGGGGGCAATACAATGAGCAGTTCTTC.

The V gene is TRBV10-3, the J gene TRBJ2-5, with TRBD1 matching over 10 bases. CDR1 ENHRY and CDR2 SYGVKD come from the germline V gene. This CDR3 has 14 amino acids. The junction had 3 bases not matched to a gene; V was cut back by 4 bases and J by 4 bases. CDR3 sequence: CAISGDRGRETQYF. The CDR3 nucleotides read TGTGCCATCAGTGGAGACAGGGGGCGAGAGACCCAGTACTTC.

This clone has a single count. CDR3 sequence reads: CASSWTAEAGELFF. Written as DNA, the CDR3 is TGTGCCAGCAGCTGGACCGCCGAGGCCGGGGAGCTGTTTTTT. The chain has TRBV28 and TRBJ2-2, with D uncertain. V lost 6 bases to trimming and J lost 6 bases, with 14 bases between them. This CDR3 has 14 amino acids. Germline V CDR1 and CDR2: MDHEN, SYDVKM.

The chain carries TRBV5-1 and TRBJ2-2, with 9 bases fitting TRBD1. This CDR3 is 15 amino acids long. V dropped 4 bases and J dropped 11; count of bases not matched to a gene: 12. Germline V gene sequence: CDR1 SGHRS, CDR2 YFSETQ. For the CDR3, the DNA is TGCGCCAGCAGCCAAACGACAGGGGGACGTTTAGAGCTGTTTTTT. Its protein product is CASSQTTGGRLELFF.

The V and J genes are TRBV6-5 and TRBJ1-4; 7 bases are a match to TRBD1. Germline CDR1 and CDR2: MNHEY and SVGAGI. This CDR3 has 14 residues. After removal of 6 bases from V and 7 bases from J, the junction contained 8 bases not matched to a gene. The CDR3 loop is CASSPTRGGEKLFF. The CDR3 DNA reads TGTGCCAGCAGCCCCACCAGGGGGGGTGAAAAACTGTTTTTT.

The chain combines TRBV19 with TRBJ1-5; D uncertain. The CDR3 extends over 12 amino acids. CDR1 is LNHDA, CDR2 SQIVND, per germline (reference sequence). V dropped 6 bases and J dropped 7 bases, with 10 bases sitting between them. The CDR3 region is CASRLERQPQHF. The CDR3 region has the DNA TGTGCCAGTAGACTGGAAAGGCAGCCCCAGCATTTT.

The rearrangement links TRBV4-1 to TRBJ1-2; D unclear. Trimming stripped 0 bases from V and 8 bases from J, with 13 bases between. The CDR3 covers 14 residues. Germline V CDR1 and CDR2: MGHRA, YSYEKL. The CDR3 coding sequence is TGCGCCAGCAGCCAAGATAACACATTCGGGGGCTACACCTTC. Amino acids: CASSQDNTFGGYTF.

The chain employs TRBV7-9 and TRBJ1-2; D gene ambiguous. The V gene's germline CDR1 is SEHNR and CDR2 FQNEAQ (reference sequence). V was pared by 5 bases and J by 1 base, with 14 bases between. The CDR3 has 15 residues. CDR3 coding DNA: TGTGCCAGCAGCATCTCCGACCGAGTTAACTATGGCTACACCTTC. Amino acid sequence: CASSISDRVNYGYTF.

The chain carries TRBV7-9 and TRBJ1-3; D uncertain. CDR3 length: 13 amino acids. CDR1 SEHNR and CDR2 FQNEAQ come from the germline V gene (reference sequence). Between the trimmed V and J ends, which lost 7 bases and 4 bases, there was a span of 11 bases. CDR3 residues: CASTRGLGNTIYF. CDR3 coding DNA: TGTGCCAGCACCCGCGGTCTAGGAAACACCATATATTTT.

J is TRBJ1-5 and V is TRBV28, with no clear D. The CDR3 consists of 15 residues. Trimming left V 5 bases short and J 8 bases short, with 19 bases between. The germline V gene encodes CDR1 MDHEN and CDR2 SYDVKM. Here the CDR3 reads CASSPAVGLAEPQHF. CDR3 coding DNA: TGTGCCAGCAGTCCCGCGGTAGGGCTAGCGGAGCCCCAGCATTTT. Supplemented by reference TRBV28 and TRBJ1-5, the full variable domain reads DVKVTQSSRYLVKRTGEKVFLECVQDMDHENMFWYRQDPGLGLRLIYFSYDVKMKEKGDIPEGYSVSREKKERFSLILESASTNQTSMYLCASSPAVGLAEPQHFGDGTRLSIL.

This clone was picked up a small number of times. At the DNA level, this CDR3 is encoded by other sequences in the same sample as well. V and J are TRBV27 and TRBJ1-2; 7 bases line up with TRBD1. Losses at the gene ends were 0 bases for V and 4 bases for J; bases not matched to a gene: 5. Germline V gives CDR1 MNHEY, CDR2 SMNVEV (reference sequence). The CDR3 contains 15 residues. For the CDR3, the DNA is TGTGCCAGCAGTTTATCTGGGCAGGGGGGCTATGGCTACACCTTC. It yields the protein CASSLSGQGGYGYTF.

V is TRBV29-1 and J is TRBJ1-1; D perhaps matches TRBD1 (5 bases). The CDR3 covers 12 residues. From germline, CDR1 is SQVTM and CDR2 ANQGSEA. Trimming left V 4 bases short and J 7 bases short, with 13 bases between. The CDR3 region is CSVGFQGDEAFF. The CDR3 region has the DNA TGCAGCGTTGGTTTCCAGGGCGATGAAGCTTTCTTT.

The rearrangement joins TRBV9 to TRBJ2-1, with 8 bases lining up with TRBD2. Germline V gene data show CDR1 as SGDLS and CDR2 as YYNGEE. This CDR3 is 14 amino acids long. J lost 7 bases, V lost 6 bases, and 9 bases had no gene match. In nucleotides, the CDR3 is TGTGCCAGCAACCGAGCGGGGGTGGAAAATGAGCAGTTCTTC. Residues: CASNRAGVENEQFF.